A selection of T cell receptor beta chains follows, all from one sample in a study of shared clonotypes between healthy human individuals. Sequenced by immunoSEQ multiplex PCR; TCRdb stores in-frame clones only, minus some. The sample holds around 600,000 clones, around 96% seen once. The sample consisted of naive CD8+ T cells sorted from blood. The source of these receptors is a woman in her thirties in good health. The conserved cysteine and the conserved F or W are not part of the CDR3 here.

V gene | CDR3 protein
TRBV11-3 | ASSPPGPVDYGYT
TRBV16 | ASSPSGNYGYT
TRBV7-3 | ASSWGLAVTYEQY
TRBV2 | ASSEVTHNEQY
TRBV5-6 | ASSFGDSNQPQH
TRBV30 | AWNQGIRNEAF
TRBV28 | ASSLWASSGSHEQY
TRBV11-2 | ASSSLTRLNEQF
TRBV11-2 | ASSLGGTTTDTQY
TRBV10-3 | AVRGLNTEAF
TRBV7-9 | ASSLNFGNTIY
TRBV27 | ASSLLPRRMGDEQF
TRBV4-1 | ASSQVGELKYNSPLH
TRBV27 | ASPLGLAGAVGELF
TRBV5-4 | ASSLGLADSYEQY
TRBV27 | ASSLEGGTAYNEQF
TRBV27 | ASSWFRDQPQH
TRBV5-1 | ASSLTGGVRRMNTEAF
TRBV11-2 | ASSYLKAGELF
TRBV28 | ASSLVRSGSYEQF
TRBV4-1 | ASSQTGVHGYT
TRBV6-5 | ASSYSWGTGELF
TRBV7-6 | ASSTRQGYTDEAF
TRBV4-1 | ASSQVRDNQY
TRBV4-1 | ASSQVGTSGTEQF
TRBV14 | ASSPGHLSSYEQY
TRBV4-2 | ASSPSGGYSYEQY
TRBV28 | ASSFRLAGSYEQY
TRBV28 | ASSLSGGRETQY
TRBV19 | ASSHGTANTGELF